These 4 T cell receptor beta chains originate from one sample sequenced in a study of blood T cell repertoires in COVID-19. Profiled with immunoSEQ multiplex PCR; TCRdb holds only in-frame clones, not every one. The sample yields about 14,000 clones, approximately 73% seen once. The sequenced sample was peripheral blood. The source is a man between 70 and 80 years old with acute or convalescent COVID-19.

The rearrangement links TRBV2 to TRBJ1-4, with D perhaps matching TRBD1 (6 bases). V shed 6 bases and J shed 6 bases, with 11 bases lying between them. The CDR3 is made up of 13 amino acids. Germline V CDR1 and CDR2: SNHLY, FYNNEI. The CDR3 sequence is CASRRGGDEKLFF. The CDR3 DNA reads TGTGCCAGCAGAAGGGGGGGAGATGAAAAACTGTTTTTT. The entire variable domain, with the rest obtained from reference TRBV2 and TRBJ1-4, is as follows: EPEVTQTPSHQVTQMGQEVILRCVPISNHLYFYWYRQILGQKVEFLVSFYNNEISEKSEIFDDQFSVERPDGSNFTLKIRSTKLEDSAMYFCASRRGGDEKLFFGSGTQLSVL.

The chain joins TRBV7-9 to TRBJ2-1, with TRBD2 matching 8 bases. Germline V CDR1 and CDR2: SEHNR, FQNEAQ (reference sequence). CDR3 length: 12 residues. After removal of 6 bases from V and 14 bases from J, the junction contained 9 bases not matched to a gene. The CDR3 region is CASSSDEREKFF. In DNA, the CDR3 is TGTGCCAGCAGTTCCGACGAGCGGGAGAAGTTCTTC.

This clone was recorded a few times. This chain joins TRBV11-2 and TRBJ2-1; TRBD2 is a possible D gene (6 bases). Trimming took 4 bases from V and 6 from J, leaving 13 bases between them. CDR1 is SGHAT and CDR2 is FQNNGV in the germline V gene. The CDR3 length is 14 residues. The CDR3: CASSSRLVGNEQFF. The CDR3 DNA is TGTGCCAGCAGCTCCAGACTAGTGGGCAATGAGCAGTTCTTC.

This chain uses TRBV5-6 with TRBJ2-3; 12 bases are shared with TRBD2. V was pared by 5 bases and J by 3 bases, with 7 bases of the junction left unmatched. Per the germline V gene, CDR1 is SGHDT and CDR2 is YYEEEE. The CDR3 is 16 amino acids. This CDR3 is CASRTLAGGRTDTQYF. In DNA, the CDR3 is TGTGCCAGCAGGACCCTAGCGGGGGGGCGTACAGATACGCAGTATTTT.